This TCR beta chain was retrieved from a study of shared clonotypes between healthy human individuals. Across the study: Each donor had three CD4 naive, three CD4 memory, two CD8 naive and one CD8 memory plate.

Germline CDR1 is SGHTA and CDR2 is FQGTGA. CDR3 size: 15 residues. V lost 0 bases and J lost 4; bases outside the gene matches: 6. Replicate PCRs from sorted subsets contained 200 ng DNA, which is approximately 30,000 T cell genomes. TCRdb keeps only in-frame clones here, not all; method: immunoSEQ multiplex PCR. Of around 1.1 million clones listed, roughly 80% are singletons. There were no recent acute infections or vaccinations among the donors, who were healthy HIV-negative adults. The sequencing sample was made of memory CD4+ T cells from PBMCs. Regarding subset: CD45RA-negative fraction. The V gene is TRBV7-3, the J gene TRBJ2-7, with 7 bases fitting TRBD2. The sequence derives from a man between 18 and 29 years old in good health. Some clones in this sample may be carry-over from other donors' samples. The CDR3 is CASSLTAGVGYEQYF. CDR3 DNA: TGTGCCAGCAGCTTAACCGCGGGAGTTGGTTACGAGCAGTACTTC.